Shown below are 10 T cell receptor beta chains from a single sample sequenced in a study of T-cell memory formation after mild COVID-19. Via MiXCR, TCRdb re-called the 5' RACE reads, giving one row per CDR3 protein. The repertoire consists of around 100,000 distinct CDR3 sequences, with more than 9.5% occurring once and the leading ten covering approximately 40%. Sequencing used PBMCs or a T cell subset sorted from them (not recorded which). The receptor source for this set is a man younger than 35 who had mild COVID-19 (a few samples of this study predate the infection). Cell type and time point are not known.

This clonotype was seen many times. CDR3 region: CASSLKRGAYEQYF. The DNA for the CDR3 is TGTGCCAGCAGTTTAAAGCGGGGGGCGTACGAGCAGTACTTC. The rearrangement joins TRBV27 to TRBJ2-7; TRBD2 matches 9 bases. The CDR3 loop spans 14 amino acids. The V gene's germline CDR1 is MNHEY and CDR2 SMNVEV (reference sequence). The J segment lost 4 bases and the V segment lost 2 bases, leaving 3 bases of the junction unmatched.

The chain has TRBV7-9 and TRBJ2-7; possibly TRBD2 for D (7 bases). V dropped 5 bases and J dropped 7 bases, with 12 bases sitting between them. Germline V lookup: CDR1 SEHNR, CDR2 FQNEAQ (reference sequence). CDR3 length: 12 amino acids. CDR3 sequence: CASSRGAGEQYF. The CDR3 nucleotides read TGTGCCAGCAGCCGGGGGGCAGGGGAGCAGTACTTC.

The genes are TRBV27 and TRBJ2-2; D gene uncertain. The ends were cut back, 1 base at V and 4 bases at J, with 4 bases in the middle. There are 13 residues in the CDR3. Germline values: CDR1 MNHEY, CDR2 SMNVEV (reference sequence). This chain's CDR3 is CASSLWSTGELFF. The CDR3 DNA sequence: TGTGCCAGCAGTTTATGGTCCACCGGGGAGCTGTTTTTT.

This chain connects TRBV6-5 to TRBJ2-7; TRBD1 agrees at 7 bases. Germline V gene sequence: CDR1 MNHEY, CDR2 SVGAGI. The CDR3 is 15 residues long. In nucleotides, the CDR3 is TGTGCCAGCAGTTACTCGGGTGGGACAGAAGGGGAGCTGTACGTC. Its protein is CASSYSGGTEGELYV.

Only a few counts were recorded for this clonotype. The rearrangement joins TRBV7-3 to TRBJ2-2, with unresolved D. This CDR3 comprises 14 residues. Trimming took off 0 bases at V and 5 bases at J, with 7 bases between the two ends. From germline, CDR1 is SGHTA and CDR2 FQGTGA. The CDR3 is CASSLTGLTGELFF. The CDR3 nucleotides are TGTGCCAGCAGCTTAACGGGCCTTACCGGGGAGCTGTTTTTT.

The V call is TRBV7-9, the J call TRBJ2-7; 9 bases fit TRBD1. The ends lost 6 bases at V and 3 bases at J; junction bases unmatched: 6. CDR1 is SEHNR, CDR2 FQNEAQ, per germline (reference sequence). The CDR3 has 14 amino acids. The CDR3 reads CASSPGTGHYEQYV. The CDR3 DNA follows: TGTGCCAGCAGTCCTGGGACAGGGCACTACGAGCAGTACGTC.

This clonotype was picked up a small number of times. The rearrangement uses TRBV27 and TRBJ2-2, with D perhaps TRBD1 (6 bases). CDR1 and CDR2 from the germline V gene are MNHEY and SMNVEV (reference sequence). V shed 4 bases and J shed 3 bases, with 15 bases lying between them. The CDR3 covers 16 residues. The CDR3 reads CASSSLGTPYTGELFF. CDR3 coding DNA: TGTGCCAGCAGTTCTCTCGGGACACCTTACACCGGGGAGCTGTTTTTT.

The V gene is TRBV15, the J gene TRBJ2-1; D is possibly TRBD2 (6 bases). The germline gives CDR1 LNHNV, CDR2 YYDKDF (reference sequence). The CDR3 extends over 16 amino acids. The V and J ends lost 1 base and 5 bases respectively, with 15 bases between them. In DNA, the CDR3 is TGTGCCACCAGCAGAGGTACGCAGGGACTTAACAATGAGCAGTTCTTC. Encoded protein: CATSRGTQGLNNEQFF.

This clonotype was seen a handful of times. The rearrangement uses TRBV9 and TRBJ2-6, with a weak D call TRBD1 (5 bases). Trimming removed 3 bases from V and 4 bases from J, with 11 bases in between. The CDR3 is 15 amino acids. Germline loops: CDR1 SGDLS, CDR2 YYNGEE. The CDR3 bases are TGTGCCAGCAGCGAGGGGTGGTCCGGGGCCAACGTCCTGACTTTC. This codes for CASSEGWSGANVLTF.

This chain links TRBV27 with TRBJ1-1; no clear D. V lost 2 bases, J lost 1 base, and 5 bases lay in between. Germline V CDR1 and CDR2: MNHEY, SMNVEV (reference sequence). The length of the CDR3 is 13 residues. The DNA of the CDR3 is TGTGCCAGCAGTTTAATAGGGAACACTGAAGCTTTCTTT. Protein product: CASSLIGNTEAFF.